This entry lists 20 T cell receptor beta chains sequenced from one sample in a study of shared clonotypes between healthy human individuals. Clones were read by immunoSEQ multiplex PCR, and TCRdb kept only the in-frame ones, dropping some. The sample yields more than 2 million clones, around 93% seen once. Cells designated naive CD8 were CD45RO-negative and were positively selected for CCR7, with terminally differentiated effector memory CD45RA+ cells excluded. Input material: naive CD8+ T cells from PBMCs. The receptors come from a man younger than 35 in good health. Some clones in this sample may be carry-over from other donors' samples.

The V gene is TRBV9, the J gene TRBJ1-2; D is perhaps TRBD1 (5 bases). This CDR3 region has 14 residues. V was trimmed by 3 bases and J by 4 bases, leaving 13 bases between them. CDR1 is SGDLS, CDR2 YYNGEE, per germline. The CDR3 loop reads CASSAGGRGYGYTF. In DNA, the CDR3 is TGTGCCAGCAGCGCCGGGGGGAGAGGCTATGGCTACACCTTC.

This chain links TRBV7-6 with TRBJ2-7; 7 bases line up with TRBD2. CDR3 size: 15 residues. The junction had 13 bases not matched to a gene; V was cut back by 6 bases and J by 5 bases. Per germline, CDR1 SGHVS and CDR2 FNYEAQ. The CDR3 loop is CASSLLAEGRDEQYF. CDR3 nucleotide sequence: TGTGCCAGCAGTTTGCTAGCGGAGGGGAGGGACGAGCAGTACTTC.

The chain combines TRBV11-2 with TRBJ2-5; D is uncertain. CDR1 SGHAT and CDR2 FQNNGV come from the germline V gene. The germline V and J ends were trimmed by 7 bases and 3 bases, with 9 bases remaining between them. The CDR3 consists of 12 residues. The CDR3 protein is CASIGQKETQYF. Here the CDR3 DNA reads TGTGCCAGCATAGGTCAGAAAGAGACCCAGTACTTC.

The gene calls are TRBV28 and TRBJ2-1; D gene ambiguous. V lost 6 bases and J lost 4, with 19 bases in between. The germline V gene encodes CDR1 MDHEN and CDR2 SYDVKM. There are 16 residues in the CDR3. Written as DNA, the CDR3 is TGTGCCAGCAGCCATCAGTTGTTGGATCTTTACAATGAGCAGTTCTTC. Translating gives CASSHQLLDLYNEQFF.

The V call is TRBV5-1, the J call TRBJ2-1, with TRBD2 as a possible D gene (6 bases). Germline CDR1 is SGHRS and CDR2 is YFSETQ. The germline V and J ends were trimmed by 4 bases and 4 bases, with 21 bases remaining between them. The CDR3 contains 17 residues. The CDR3, as DNA: TGCGCCAGCAGCCATGCCCGACTAGGTCCCGTATACAATGAGCAGTTCTTC. It translates to CASSHARLGPVYNEQFF.

The V call is TRBV7-8, the J call TRBJ1-4; 7 bases line up with TRBD1. CDR3 length: 14 amino acids. Germline CDR1 is SGHVS and CDR2 is FQNEAQ. V lost 5 bases and J lost 8; bases outside the gene matches: 8. The CDR3 DNA reads as TGTGCCAGCAGCCGACACAGGGGTAGCGAAAAACTGTTTTTT. The encoded protein is CASSRHRGSEKLFF.

The rearrangement joins TRBV19 to TRBJ2-2; perhaps TRBD2 as D (5 bases). This CDR3 contains 16 residues. The V and J ends lost 3 bases and 0 bases respectively, with 11 bases between them. The germline V gene encodes CDR1 LNHDA and CDR2 SQIVND (reference sequence). CDR3 DNA sequence: TGTGCCAGTAGTATCACGGGGATTGCGAACACCGGGGAGCTGTTTTTT. Its protein is CASSITGIANTGELFF.

The J gene is TRBJ2-1, the V gene TRBV28, with 7 positions matching TRBD1. With 8 bases clipped from V and 4 bases from J, the junction kept 8 bases outside the gene matches. Germline CDR1 MDHEN, CDR2 SYDVKM. The CDR3 length is 14 residues. DNA for the CDR3: TGTGCCAGCCTTGGTCCGACAGGGTACAATGAGCAGTTCTTC. Amino acids: CASLGPTGYNEQFF.

The chain uses TRBV29-1 and TRBJ1-2, with TRBD1 identical over 7 bases. Germline V gene lookup returns CDR1 SQVTM and CDR2 ANQGSEA. The ends lost 7 bases at V and 4 bases at J; junction bases unmatched: 12. The CDR3 sequence is 14 residues long. CDR3 bases: TGCAGCGCCACACGGGGTTCAGGGGGCTATGGCTACACCTTC. The encoded protein is CSATRGSGGYGYTF.

The rearrangement joins TRBV28 to TRBJ2-7; D is perhaps TRBD1 or TRBD2 (5 bases each). CDR1 MDHEN and CDR2 SYDVKM come from the germline V gene. Trimming stripped 6 bases from V and 0 bases from J, with 24 bases between. This CDR3 is built from 18 residues. Here the CDR3 DNA reads TGTGCCAGCAGCATAAAAATGACCGGGACGGGGAGCTCCTACGAGCAGTACTTC. It is translated as CASSIKMTGTGSSYEQYF.

In regard to this clone: This specimen includes other DNA sequences encoding the same CDR3. The rearrangement uses TRBV29-1 and TRBJ2-7, with unresolved D. The CDR3 runs 11 residues. Germline V gene sequence: CDR1 SQVTM, CDR2 ANQGSEA. The V end lost 4 bases, the J end lost 3 bases, and 7 bases lay between the germline ends. This CDR3 is CSVGQNYEQYF. The CDR3 DNA sequence: TGCAGCGTTGGACAAAACTACGAGCAGTACTTC.

The gene calls are TRBV15 and TRBJ2-3; D call uncertain. The V end was cut by 0 bases, the J end by 3 bases, with 10 bases between. The CDR3 covers 15 residues. CDR1 is LNHNV, CDR2 YYDKDF, per germline (reference sequence). CDR3 protein: CATSREGPRTDTQYF. In nucleotides, the CDR3 is TGTGCCACCAGCAGAGAGGGCCCGAGAACAGATACGCAGTATTTT.

Details on this clone: This sample includes further DNA sequences coding for the same CDR3. V is TRBV9 and J is TRBJ2-7, with no clear D. This CDR3 region has 13 residues. The V end lost 0 bases, the J end lost 0 bases, and 4 bases lay between the germline ends. Germline CDR1 is SGDLS and CDR2 is YYNGEE. The CDR3 here is CASSVASSYEQYF. The DNA for the CDR3 is TGTGCCAGCAGCGTAGCCAGCTCCTACGAGCAGTACTTC.

The V call is TRBV11-2, the J call TRBJ2-3; TRBD2 matches at 9 bases. V gave up 5 bases and J gave up 2 bases; unmatched junction bases: 5. CDR1 is SGHAT, CDR2 FQNNGV, per germline. The CDR3 runs 15 residues. This CDR3 reads CASSGRTSDTDTQYF. As DNA, the CDR3 is TGTGCCAGCAGCGGAAGGACTAGCGACACAGATACGCAGTATTTT.

The genes are TRBV9 and TRBJ2-5; D remains ambiguous. The CDR3 runs to 12 residues. With 5 bases removed from V and 5 bases from J, the gap between germline ends came to 10 bases. CDR1 is SGDLS and CDR2 is YYNGEE in the germline V gene. CDR3 loop: CASRGLDETQYF. The CDR3 DNA is TGTGCCAGCAGGGGGTTGGATGAGACCCAGTACTTC.

The chain carries TRBV30 and TRBJ1-3; D remains ambiguous. This CDR3 spans 13 amino acids. Germline-derived CDR1 and CDR2 are GTSNPN and SVGIG (reference sequence). V was pared by 6 bases and J by 0 bases, with 9 bases between. This chain's CDR3 is CACTDFSGNTIYF. In nucleotides, the CDR3 is TGTGCCTGTACGGATTTCTCTGGAAACACCATATATTTT.

V is TRBV5-1 and J is TRBJ2-1; 8 bases map to TRBD1. Germline CDR1 reads SGHRS; CDR2 reads YFSETQ. V lost 4 bases and J lost 2; bases outside the gene matches: 8. The CDR3 runs 16 residues. DNA of the CDR3: TGCGCCAGCAGCACAAACGACAGGGGAACCTACAATGAGCAGTTCTTC. Its translation is CASSTNDRGTYNEQFF.

The J gene is TRBJ2-1, the V gene TRBV27, with 12 bases identical to TRBD2. V lost 0 bases, J lost 6 bases, and 0 bases stayed unmatched. CDR3 length: 15 amino acids. Looked up from germline, CDR1 is MNHEY and CDR2 is SMNVEV (reference sequence). DNA for the CDR3: TGTGCCAGCAGTTTATCACTAGCGGGAGGCAATGAGCAGTTCTTC. It is translated as CASSLSLAGGNEQFF.

The chain joins TRBV7-9 to TRBJ2-5, with a weak D call TRBD1 (5 bases). CDR3 length: 13 residues. The V and J ends lost 1 base and 10 bases respectively, with 13 bases between them. The germline CDR1 and CDR2 sequences are SEHNR and FQNEAQ (reference sequence). This chain's CDR3 is CASSLEEQANQYF. In nucleotides, the CDR3 is TGTGCCAGCAGCTTAGAAGAACAGGCTAACCAGTACTTC.

The V gene is TRBV4-1, the J gene TRBJ2-1, with unresolved D. CDR3 length: 12 residues. CDR1 and CDR2 (germline): MGHRA, YSYEKL. V shed 1 base and J shed 7 bases, with 5 bases lying between them. CDR3 coding DNA: TGCGCCAGCAGCCAAGGGTTTAATGAGCAGTTCTTC. Protein sequence: CASSQGFNEQFF.